This TCR beta chain was profiled in a study of T cell responses to AZD1222 COVID-19 vaccine. In the study overall: Recipients boosted at about 4 weeks or about 12 weeks are pooled.

Study-wide results and caveats: In a largely white British group with more females than males, clonal diversity was possibly underestimated. Across spike, vaccine-associated CD4 TCRs were found, dominant at 160-218 and 743-854.

This clone was detected a few times. Its antigen is not known. The germline V gene encodes CDR1 SEHNR and CDR2 FQNEAQ (reference sequence). Trimming removed 5 bases from V and 9 bases from J; junction bases left unmatched: 9. The CDR3 runs to 16 residues. Assay: immunoSEQ multiplex PCR; the TCRdb copy retains only in-frame clones and omits some. The table records fewer than 150,000 clones, approximately 94% of them present only once. The chain couples TRBV7-9 to TRBJ2-1; 14 bases line up with TRBD2. Material: peripheral blood, obtained on day 0 of AZD1222 vaccination. The sequence derives from an adult in good health. CDR3 amino acids: CASSLPGLAGEGEQFF. The CDR3 DNA sequence: TGTGCCAGCAGCCTACCGGGACTAGCGGGAGAGGGTGAGCAGTTCTTC. The entire variable domain, with the rest obtained from reference TRBV7-9 and TRBJ2-1, is as follows: DTGVSQNPRHKITKRGQNVTFRCDPISEHNRLYWYRQTLGQGPEFLTYFQNEAQLEKSRLLSDRFSAERPKGSFSTLEIQRTEQGDSAMYLCASSLPGLAGEGEQFFGPGTRLTVL.